The entry that follows covers one T cell receptor beta chain sequence. Antigen unknown. This sample was included in a study of T cell repertoires in cytomegalovirus infection. The overall study: Indications of both CMV infection and matching HLA type were provided by public TCR beta signatures.

A single record per CDR3 protein comes from TCRdb applying MiXCR to the reads. Of 600,000 to 700,000 distinct CDR3 sequences listed, roughly 36% are singletons. V was pared by 3 bases and J by 4 bases, with 5 bases of the junction left unmatched. The germline V gene has CDR1 KGHDR and CDR2 SFDVKD. The CDR3 is 16 residues long. Source: cultured PBMCs, taken from culture after CMV antigen stimulation. The sequence was obtained from a human donor in good health (CMV status not recorded). Some clones in this sample may be carry-over from other donors' samples. The V call is TRBV24-1, the J call TRBJ1-5; the match to TRBD1 covers 10 bases. The CDR3 sequence: CATSDEGQGWNQPQHF. As DNA, the CDR3 is TGTGCCACCAGTGATGAGGGACAGGGGTGGAATCAGCCCCAGCATTTT.